This T cell receptor beta chain was obtained from a study of PD-L1 blockade in urothelial cancer. Study summary: Administration of atezolizumab to patients began in the mid-2010s, at 1,200 mg intravenously every 3 weeks. Blood was evaluated 3 weeks (second dose) and 6 weeks after therapy began. Study patients had been treated with 0 to 3 previous chemotherapy regimens. The study, taken as a whole, reports: Tumor-associated blood clones were expanded more by durable-benefit patients at 3 weeks.

On this clone: The antigen remains unidentified.

Per germline, CDR1 SNHLY and CDR2 FYNNEI. V trimming: 3 bases; J trimming: 2 bases; junction bases outside the gene matches: 3. The CDR3 loop spans 16 amino acids. Using immunoSEQ multiplex PCR, the repertoire was profiled, and TCRdb retains in-frame clones only, with some absent. Found here are around 110,000 clones, around 89% of them singletons; the top ten hold roughly 1.7%. Time point specified: peripheral blood 6 weeks after treatment start. The TCR comes from a man in his 60s with urothelial cancer. The sequencing used PBMCs, collected around atezolizumab (anti-PD-L1) treatment. The chain employs TRBV2 and TRBJ2-3; 12 bases align to TRBD2. The CDR3: CASSDWTSGNTDTQYF. The CDR3 DNA follows: TGTGCCAGCAGTGACTGGACTAGCGGGAACACAGATACGCAGTATTTT.